Listed here is a single TCR beta chain. Its antigen is not identified. TCRdb reprocessed the reads via MiXCR and lists one record per CDR3 protein. In the table there are some 68,000 distinct CDR3 sequences, approximately 22% of which are singletons. These data belong to a study of T cell repertoires in cytomegalovirus infection. On the study more broadly: Signatures in public TCR beta sequences pointed to both CMV infection and matching HLA type. Study-wide results and caveats: Accumulated public TCR beta family frequency recognized individuals carrying CMV together with the relevant HLA. Within the response measured ex vivo, HLA-C-restricted CMV-specific TCR beta clonotypes were dominant.

The V segment lost 5 bases and the J segment 0 bases; nucleotides outside the gene matches: 3. Germline CDR1 is MNHEY and CDR2 is SMNVEV (reference sequence). This CDR3 comprises 14 residues. This chain links TRBV27 with TRBJ1-1; 7 positions match TRBD1. Sample: PBMCs, sequenced either directly or after in vitro stimulation (not recorded which). The receptor's source is a human donor in good health (CMV status not recorded). Some clones in this sample may be carry-over from other donors' samples. The CDR3 here is CASSLQGMNTEAFF. The CDR3 DNA sequence: TGTGCCAGCAGTCTACAGGGGATGAACACTGAAGCTTTCTTT.